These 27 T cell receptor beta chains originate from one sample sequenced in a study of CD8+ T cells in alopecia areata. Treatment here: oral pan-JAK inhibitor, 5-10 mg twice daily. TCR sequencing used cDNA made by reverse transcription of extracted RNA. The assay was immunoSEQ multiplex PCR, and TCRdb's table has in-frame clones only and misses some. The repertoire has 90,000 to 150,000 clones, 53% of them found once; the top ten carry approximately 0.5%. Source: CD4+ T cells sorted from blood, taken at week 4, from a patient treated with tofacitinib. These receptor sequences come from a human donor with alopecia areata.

The CDR3 bases are TGTGCCTGGAGTAGGGTTTTGGGGCCCCGCAATGAGCAGTTCTTC. This codes for CAWSRVLGPRNEQFF. V gene TRBV30 combines with J gene TRBJ2-1, with D tentatively TRBD1 (5 bases). V lost 2 bases, J lost 6 bases, and 17 bases lay in between. The CDR3 has 15 residues. Per the germline V gene, CDR1 is GTSNPN and CDR2 is SVGIG (reference sequence).

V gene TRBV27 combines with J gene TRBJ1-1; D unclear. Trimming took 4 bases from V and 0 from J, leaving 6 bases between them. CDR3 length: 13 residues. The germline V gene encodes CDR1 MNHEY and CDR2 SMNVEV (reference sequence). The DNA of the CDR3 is TGTGCCAGCAGTTCGGTCCTGAACACTGAAGCTTTCTTT. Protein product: CASSSVLNTEAFF.

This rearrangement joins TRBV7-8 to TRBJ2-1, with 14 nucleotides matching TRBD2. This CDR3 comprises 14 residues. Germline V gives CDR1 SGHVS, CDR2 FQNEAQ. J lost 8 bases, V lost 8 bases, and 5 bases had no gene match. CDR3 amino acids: CASLRTSGRYEQFF. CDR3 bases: TGTGCCAGCCTTAGGACTAGCGGGAGGTATGAGCAGTTCTTC.

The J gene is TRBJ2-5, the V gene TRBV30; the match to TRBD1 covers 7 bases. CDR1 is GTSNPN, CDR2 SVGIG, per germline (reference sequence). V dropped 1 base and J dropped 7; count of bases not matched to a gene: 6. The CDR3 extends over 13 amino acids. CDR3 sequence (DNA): TGTGCCTGGAGTGGGGACAGTCGGGGGACCCAGTACTTC. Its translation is CAWSGDSRGTQYF.

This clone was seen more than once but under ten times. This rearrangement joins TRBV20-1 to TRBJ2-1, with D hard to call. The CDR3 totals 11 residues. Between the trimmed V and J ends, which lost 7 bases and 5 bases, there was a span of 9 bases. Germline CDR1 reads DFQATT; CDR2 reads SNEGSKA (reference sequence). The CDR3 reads CSGPTDNEQFF. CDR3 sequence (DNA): TGCAGTGGCCCAACTGACAATGAGCAGTTCTTC.

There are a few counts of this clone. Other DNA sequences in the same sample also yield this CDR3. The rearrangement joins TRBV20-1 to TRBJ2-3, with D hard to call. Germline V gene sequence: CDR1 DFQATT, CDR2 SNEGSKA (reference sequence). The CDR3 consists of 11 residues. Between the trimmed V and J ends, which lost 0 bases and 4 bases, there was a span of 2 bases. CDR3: CSAREADTQYF. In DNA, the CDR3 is TGCAGTGCTAGAGAGGCAGATACGCAGTATTTT.

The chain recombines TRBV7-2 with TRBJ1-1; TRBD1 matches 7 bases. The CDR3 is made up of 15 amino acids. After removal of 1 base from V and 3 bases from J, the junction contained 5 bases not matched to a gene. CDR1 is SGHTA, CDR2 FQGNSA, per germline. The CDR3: CASSLVSGTDTEAFF. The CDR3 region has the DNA TGTGCCAGCAGCTTAGTTTCAGGGACAGACACTGAAGCTTTCTTT. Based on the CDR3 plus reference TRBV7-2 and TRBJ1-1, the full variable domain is GAGVSQSPSNKVTEKGKDVELRCDPISGHTALYWYRQSLGQGLEFLIYFQGNSAPDKSGLPSDRFSAERTGGSVSTLTIQRTQQEDSAVYLCASSLVSGTDTEAFFGQGTRLTVV.

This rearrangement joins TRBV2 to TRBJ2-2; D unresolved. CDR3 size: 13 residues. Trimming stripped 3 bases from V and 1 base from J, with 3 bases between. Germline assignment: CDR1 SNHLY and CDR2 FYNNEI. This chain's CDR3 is CASSDWNTGELFF. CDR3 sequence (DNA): TGTGCCAGCAGTGACTGGAACACCGGGGAGCTGTTTTTT.

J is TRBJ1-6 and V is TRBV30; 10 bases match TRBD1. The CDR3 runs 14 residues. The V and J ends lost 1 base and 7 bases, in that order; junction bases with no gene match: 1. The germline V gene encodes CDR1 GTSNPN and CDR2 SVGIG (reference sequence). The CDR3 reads CAWSGDRGNSPLHF. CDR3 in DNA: TGTGCCTGGAGTGGGGACAGGGGAAATTCACCCCTCCACTTT.

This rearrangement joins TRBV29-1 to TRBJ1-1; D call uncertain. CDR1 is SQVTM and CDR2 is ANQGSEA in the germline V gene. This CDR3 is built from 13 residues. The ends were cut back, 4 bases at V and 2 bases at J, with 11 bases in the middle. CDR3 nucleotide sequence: TGCAGCGTTGGCCGAATAGTAAACACTGAAGCTTTCTTT. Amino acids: CSVGRIVNTEAFF.

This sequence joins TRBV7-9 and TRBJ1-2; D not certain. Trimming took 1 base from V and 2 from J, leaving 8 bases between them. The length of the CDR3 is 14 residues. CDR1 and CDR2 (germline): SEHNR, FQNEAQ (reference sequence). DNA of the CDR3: TGTGCCAGCAGCTTAGTACGAGGGAACTATGGCTACACCTTC. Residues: CASSLVRGNYGYTF.

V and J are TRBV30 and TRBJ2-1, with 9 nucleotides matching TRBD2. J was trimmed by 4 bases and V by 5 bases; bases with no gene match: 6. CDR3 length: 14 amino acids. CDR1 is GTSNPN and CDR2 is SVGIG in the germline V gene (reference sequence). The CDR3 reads CAWAGGPSYNEQFF. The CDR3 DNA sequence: TGTGCCTGGGCGGGAGGGCCTTCGTACAATGAGCAGTTCTTC. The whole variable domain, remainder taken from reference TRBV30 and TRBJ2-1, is SQTIHQWPATLVQPVGSPLSLECTVEGTSNPNLYWYRQAAGRGLQLLFYSVGIGQISSEVPQNLSASRPQDRQFILSSKKLLLSDSGFYLCAWAGGPSYNEQFFGPGTRLTVL.

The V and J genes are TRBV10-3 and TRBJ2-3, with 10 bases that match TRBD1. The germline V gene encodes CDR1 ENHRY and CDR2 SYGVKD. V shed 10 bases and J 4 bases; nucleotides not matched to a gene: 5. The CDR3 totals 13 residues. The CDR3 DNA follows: TGTGCCACGGGGACAGGGGTCCCAGATACGCAGTATTTT. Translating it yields CATGTGVPDTQYF.

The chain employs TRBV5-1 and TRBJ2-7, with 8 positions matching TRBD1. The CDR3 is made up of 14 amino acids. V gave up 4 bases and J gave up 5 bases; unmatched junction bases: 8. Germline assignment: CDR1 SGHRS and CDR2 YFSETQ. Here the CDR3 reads CASSLDRGDHEQYF. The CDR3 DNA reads TGCGCCAGCAGCCTCGACAGGGGCGACCACGAGCAGTACTTC.

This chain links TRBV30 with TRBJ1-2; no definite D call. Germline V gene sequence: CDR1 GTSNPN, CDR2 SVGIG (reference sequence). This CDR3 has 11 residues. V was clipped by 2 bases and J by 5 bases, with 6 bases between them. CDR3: CAWSPTYGYTF. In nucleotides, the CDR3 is TGTGCCTGGAGTCCGACTTATGGCTACACCTTC.

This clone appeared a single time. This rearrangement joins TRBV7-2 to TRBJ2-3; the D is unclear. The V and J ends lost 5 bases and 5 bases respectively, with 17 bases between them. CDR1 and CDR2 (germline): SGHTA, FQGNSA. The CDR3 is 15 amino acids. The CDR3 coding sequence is TGTGCCAGCAGCCCGTATTCCGGAAGGGTAGATACGCAGTATTTT. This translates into CASSPYSGRVDTQYF.

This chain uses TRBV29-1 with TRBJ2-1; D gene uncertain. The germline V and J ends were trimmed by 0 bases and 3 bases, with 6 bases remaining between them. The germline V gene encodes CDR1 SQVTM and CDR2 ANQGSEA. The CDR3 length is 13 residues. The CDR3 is CSVEDRNYNEQFF. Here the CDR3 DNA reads TGCAGCGTTGAAGACAGAAACTACAATGAGCAGTTCTTC.

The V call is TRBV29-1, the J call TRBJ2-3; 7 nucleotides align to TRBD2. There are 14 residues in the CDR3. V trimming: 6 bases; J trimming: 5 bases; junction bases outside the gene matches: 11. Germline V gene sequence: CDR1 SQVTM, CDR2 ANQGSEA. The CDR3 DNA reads TGCAGCGTCACTGACAGCATAGCGGGAGATACGCAGTATTTT. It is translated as CSVTDSIAGDTQYF.

In nucleotides, the CDR3 is TGTGCCAGCAGCTTGAAACAGCAAGAGACCCAGTACTTC. Translation gives CASSLKQQETQYF. The rearrangement joins TRBV5-6 to TRBJ2-5; D ambiguous. Germline V gene sequence: CDR1 SGHDT, CDR2 YYEEEE. V lost 1 base and J 2 bases, leaving 6 bases between the germline ends. This CDR3 has 13 residues.

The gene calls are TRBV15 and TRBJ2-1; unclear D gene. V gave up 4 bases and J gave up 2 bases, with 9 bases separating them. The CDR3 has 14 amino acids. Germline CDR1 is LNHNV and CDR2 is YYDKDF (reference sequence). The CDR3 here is CATSIGVTYNEQFF. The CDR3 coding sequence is TGTGCCACCAGCATTGGCGTCACCTACAATGAGCAGTTCTTC.

The CDR3 region is CSVMGHPGETQYF. The CDR3 DNA reads as TGCAGCGTCATGGGGCACCCTGGAGAGACCCAGTACTTC. This sequence joins TRBV29-1 and TRBJ2-5; a weak D match, TRBD1 (5 bases). The germline V and J ends were trimmed by 6 bases and 4 bases, with 15 bases remaining between them. The CDR3 covers 13 residues. Germline V lookup: CDR1 SQVTM, CDR2 ANQGSEA.

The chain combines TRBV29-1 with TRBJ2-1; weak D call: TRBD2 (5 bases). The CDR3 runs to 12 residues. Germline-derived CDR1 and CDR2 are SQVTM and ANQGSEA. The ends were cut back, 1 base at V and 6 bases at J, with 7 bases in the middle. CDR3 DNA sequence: TGCAGCGTTGAAGGTGGGAGCAATGAGCAGTTCTTC. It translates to CSVEGGSNEQFF.

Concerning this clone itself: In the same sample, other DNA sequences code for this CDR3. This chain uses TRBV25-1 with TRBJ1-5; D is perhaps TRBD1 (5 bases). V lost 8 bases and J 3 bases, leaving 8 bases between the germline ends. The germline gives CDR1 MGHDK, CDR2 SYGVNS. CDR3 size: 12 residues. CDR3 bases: TGTGCCAGCCGGGGCCTCAATCAGCCCCAGCATTTT. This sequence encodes CASRGLNQPQHF. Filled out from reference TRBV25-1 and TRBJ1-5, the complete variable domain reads EADIYQTPRYLVIGTGKKITLECSQTMGHDKMYWYQQDPGMELHLIHYSYGVNSTEKGDLSSESTVSRIRTEHFPLTLESARPSHTSQYLCASRGLNQPQHFGDGTRLSIL.

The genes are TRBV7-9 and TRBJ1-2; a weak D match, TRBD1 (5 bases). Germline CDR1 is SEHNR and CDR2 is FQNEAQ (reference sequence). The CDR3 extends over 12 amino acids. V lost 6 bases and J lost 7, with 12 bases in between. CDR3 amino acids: CASRSTGPGYTF. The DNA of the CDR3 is TGTGCCAGCAGGTCTACGGGACCTGGCTACACCTTC. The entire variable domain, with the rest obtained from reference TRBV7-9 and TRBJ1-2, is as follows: DTGVSQNPRHKITKRGQNVTFRCDPISEHNRLYWYRQTLGQGPEFLTYFQNEAQLEKSRLLSDRFSAERPKGSFSTLEIQRTEQGDSAMYLCASRSTGPGYTFGSGTRLTVV.

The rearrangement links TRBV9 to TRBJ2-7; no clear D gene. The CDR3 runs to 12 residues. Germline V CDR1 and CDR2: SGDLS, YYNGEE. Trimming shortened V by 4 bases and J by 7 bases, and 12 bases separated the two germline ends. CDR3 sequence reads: CASSPPLGEQYF. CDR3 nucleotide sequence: TGTGCCAGCAGCCCCCCATTGGGTGAGCAGTACTTC. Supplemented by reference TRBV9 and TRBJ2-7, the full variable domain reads DSGVTQTPKHLITATGQRVTLRCSPRSGDLSVYWYQQSLDQGLQFLIQYYNGEERAKGNILERFSAQQFPDLHSELNLSSLELGDSALYFCASSPPLGEQYFGPGTRLTVT.

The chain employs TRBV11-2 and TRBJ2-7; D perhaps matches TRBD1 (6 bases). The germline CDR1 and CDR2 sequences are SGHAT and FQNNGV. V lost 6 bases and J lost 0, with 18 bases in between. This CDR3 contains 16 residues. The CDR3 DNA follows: TGTGCCAGCAGGTCGCCGGGACACGGCGACTCCTACGAGCAGTACTTC. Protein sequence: CASRSPGHGDSYEQYF.

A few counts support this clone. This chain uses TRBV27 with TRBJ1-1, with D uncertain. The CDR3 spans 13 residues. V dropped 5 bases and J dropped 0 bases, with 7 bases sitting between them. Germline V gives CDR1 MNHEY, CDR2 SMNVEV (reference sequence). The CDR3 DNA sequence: TGTGCCAGCAGTAGGGTGATGAACACTGAAGCTTTCTTT. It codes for CASSRVMNTEAFF.